This T cell receptor beta chain was obtained from a study of T-cell reconstitution after alpha-beta-depleted transplantation in children. Unique molecular identifiers tagged the TCRbeta library. A single record per CDR3 protein comes from TCRdb applying MiXCR to the PCR reads. The table lists about 610,000 distinct CDR3 sequences, 10% to 13% of them singletons. Per germline, CDR1 SGHRS and CDR2 YFSETQ. The V gene lost 2 bases and the J gene lost 3 bases, with 12 bases spanning the gap. The length of the CDR3 is 14 residues. The sample holds one count of this clonotype. The sample was PBMCs from the stem cell graft donor, taken from the stem cell graft. The sequence was obtained from a human donor who donated a stem cell graft to a child with acute myeloid leukemia. This chain links TRBV5-1 with TRBJ2-7; D is unclear. CDR3 sequence: CASSLLGQDYEQYF. CDR3 nucleotides: TGCGCCAGCAGCTTACTCGGCCAGGACTACGAGCAGTACTTC.